Reported below is one T cell receptor (beta chain). Its matching antigen is unknown. This record belongs to a study of CD8 T cells in ankylosing spondylitis. Study results and limitations: As for the disease-linked clones, they showed a CD8+ phenotype and occurred at relatively low frequencies in peripheral blood.

TCRdb analysed the 5' RACE reads with MiXCR anew, one entry per CDR3 protein. Seen here are around 120,000 distinct CDR3 sequences, 20% to 30% observed once, and the top ten hold roughly 12%. Germline CDR1 reads KGHSH; CDR2 reads LQKENI. V lost 2 bases to trimming and J lost 0 bases, with 11 bases between them. CDR3 length: 16 amino acids. Sequencing was carried out using synovial fluid, either unsorted or a sorted T cell fraction (not recorded which). The chain combines TRBV18 with TRBJ1-3, with D unclear. This sequence was found in a male donor with ankylosing spondylitis. CDR3 sequence (DNA): TGTGCCAGCTCACCAACCCCGGACGCCTCTGGAAACACCATATATTTT. Amino acid sequence: CASSPTPDASGNTIYF.